This paragraph covers one T cell receptor beta chain sequence. RNA in amounts of roughly 0.5 to 1 ug was reverse transcribed with random hexamers. Amplification of TCR beta CDR3 across 54 Vbeta and 13 Jbeta was performed with immunoSEQ multiplex PCR. Using its own MiXCR run on the immunoSEQ multiplex PCR reads, TCRdb lists one record per CDR3 protein. The sample contains 150,000 to 200,000 distinct CDR3 sequences, 94% of which appear only once. TCR beta sequences were obtained from blood CD8+ and CD4+ T cells. The multiple sclerosis controls, all treatment-naive patients, had relapsing-remitting disease that was stable or active. This record comes from a study of CD8 T cells in Susac syndrome. The sequence came from a human donor with multiple sclerosis. The specimen sequenced was CD4+ T cells from PBMCs.

This CDR3 reads CASSQPGGELFF. CDR3 nucleotides: TGTGCCAGCAGCCAACCCGGGGGGGAGCTGTTTTTT. This chain connects TRBV6-5 to TRBJ2-2, with D unresolved. The length of the CDR3 is 12 residues. V gave up 6 bases and J gave up 8 bases, with 10 bases separating them. Germline assignment: CDR1 MNHEY and CDR2 SVGAGI.